One sample yielded the 9 T cell receptor beta chains listed below, sequenced in a study of cytomegalovirus exposure and HLA in healthy donors. Amplification used 60 Vbeta primers and 13 Jbeta primers. Assay: immunoSEQ multiplex PCR; the TCRdb copy retains only in-frame clones and omits some. The sample lists about 190,000 clones, more than 80% occurring once. The source material was PBMCs. Receptors were obtained from a woman between 45 and 65 years old in good health and CMV-seropositive.

In its sample, this clone was seen a few times. The chain carries TRBV4-3 and TRBJ2-3; weak D call: TRBD2 (5 bases). From germline, CDR1 is LGHNA and CDR2 YSLEER. The ends were cut back, 0 bases at V and 1 base at J, with 11 bases in the middle. This CDR3 has 16 amino acids. CDR3 loop: CASSQDEGVGTDTQYF. The DNA for the CDR3 is TGCGCCAGCAGCCAAGATGAGGGTGTCGGCACAGATACGCAGTATTTT.

A word on this clone: The final CDR3 position lacks the conserved phenylalanine or tryptophan, pointing to a likely read error. The rearrangement uses TRBV13 and TRBJ1-2; TRBD1 is a possible D gene (6 bases). This CDR3 comprises 15 residues. CDR1 and CDR2 from the germline V gene are PRHDT and FYEKMQ (reference sequence). Trimming stripped 0 bases from V and 2 bases from J, with 10 bases between. Here the CDR3 reads CASSLGLGQNYGYTL. The CDR3 DNA reads as TGTGCCAGCAGCTTAGGCTTAGGACAGAACTATGGCTACACCCTC.

The chain couples TRBV11-3 to TRBJ2-1; D may be TRBD2 (5 bases). Germline CDR1 and CDR2: SGHNT and YENEEA. V lost 6 bases, J lost 7 bases, and 13 bases lay in between. This CDR3 region has 13 residues. CDR3 coding DNA: TGTGCCAGCAGTCCCCCGGGGAGAAATGAGCAGTTCTTC. It translates to CASSPPGRNEQFF.

The rearrangement joins TRBV7-2 to TRBJ2-1; TRBD2 might be the D (5 bases). Germline loops: CDR1 SGHTA, CDR2 FQGNSA. The CDR3 runs to 14 residues. V was cut by 1 base and J by 3 bases, with 7 bases left in between. CDR3: CASSLVGNYNEQFF. The CDR3 DNA reads TGTGCCAGCAGCTTAGTCGGGAACTACAATGAGCAGTTCTTC.

The rearrangement joins TRBV30 to TRBJ2-7; 9 nucleotides match TRBD2. TRBJ2-5 explains the end of the DNA better; the J call may be wrong. Looked up from germline, CDR1 is GTSNPN and CDR2 is SVGIG (reference sequence). This CDR3 has 14 amino acids. CDR3 residues: CAWTQTSGQETQYF. The CDR3 DNA reads TGTGCCTGGACCCAGACTAGCGGACAAGAGACCCAGTACTTC.

V and J are TRBV6-5 and TRBJ2-7; tentatively, D is TRBD1 (6 bases). The CDR3 extends over 14 amino acids. The V end lost 5 bases, the J end lost 9 bases, and 20 bases lay between the germline ends. Germline V gives CDR1 MNHEY, CDR2 SVGAGI. The CDR3 loop is CASSTPGVGGPQYF. The CDR3 DNA reads TGTGCCAGCAGTACCCCAGGGGTGGGCGGGCCGCAGTACTTC.

The CDR3 sequence: CASSLVVGEETQYF. CDR3 DNA sequence: TGCGCCAGCAGCTTGGTCGTAGGGGAAGAGACCCAGTACTTC. This chain connects TRBV5-1 to TRBJ2-5; the D gene is possibly TRBD1 (5 bases). Germline V lookup: CDR1 SGHRS, CDR2 YFSETQ. Trimming stripped 0 bases from V and 3 bases from J, with 9 bases between. The CDR3 consists of 14 residues. Combining the CDR3 with reference TRBV5-1 and TRBJ2-5 gives the whole variable domain KAGVTQTPRYLIKTRGQQVTLSCSPISGHRSVSWYQQTPGQGLQFLFEYFSETQRNKGNFPGRFSGRQFSNSRSEMNVSTLELGDSALYLCASSLVVGEETQYFGPGTRLLVL.

V gene TRBV11-2 combines with J gene TRBJ2-1, with 11 bases that match TRBD1. This CDR3 has 14 residues. Germline V gives CDR1 SGHAT, CDR2 FQNNGV. J was trimmed by 7 bases and V by 5 bases; bases with no gene match: 4. The DNA for the CDR3 is TGTGCCAGCAGCCTCGGGACAGGGGGTAATGAGCAGTTCTTC. Amino acids: CASSLGTGGNEQFF.

This chain uses TRBV9 with TRBJ2-3; 9 nucleotides line up with TRBD2. Trimming at V came to 3 bases and at J to 6 bases, leaving 14 bases not matched to a gene. The CDR3 extends over 17 amino acids. From germline, CDR1 is SGDLS and CDR2 YYNGEE. The CDR3 loop is CASSANPGTSLGDTQYF. The CDR3 DNA sequence: TGTGCCAGCAGCGCGAACCCCGGGACTAGCTTGGGGGATACGCAGTATTTT.